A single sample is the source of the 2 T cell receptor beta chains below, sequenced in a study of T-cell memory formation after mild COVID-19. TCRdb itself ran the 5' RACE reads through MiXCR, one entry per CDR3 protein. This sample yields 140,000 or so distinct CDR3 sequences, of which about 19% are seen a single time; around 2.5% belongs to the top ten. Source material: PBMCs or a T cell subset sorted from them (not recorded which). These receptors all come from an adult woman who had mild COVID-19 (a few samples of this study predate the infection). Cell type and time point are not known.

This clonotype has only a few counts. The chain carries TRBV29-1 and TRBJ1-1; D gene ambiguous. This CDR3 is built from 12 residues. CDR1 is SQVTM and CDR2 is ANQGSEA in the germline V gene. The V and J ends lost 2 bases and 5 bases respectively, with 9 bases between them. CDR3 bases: TGCAGCGTTGAACTCCTGGTTACTGAAGCTTTCTTT. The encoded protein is CSVELLVTEAFF.

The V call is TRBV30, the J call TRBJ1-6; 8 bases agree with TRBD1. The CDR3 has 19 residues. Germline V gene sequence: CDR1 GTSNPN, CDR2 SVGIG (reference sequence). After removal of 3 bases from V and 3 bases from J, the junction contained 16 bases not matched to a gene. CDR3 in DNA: TGTGCCTGGAGGTCCGGGACAGGAATATCTACTAACTATAATTCACCCCTCCACTTT. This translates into CAWRSGTGISTNYNSPLHF.